This entry describes one T cell receptor beta chain. Its cognate antigen is unknown. The sequenced template was cDNA made from the entire isolated RNA. TCRdb's copy holds only in-frame clones and misses some; the assay was immunoSEQ multiplex PCR. Of 350,000 to 400,000 clones in the sample, approximately 15% were seen once. The data originate from a study of beta chain features in type 1 diabetes. Study-level findings and limits: All four CD4+ subsets from Type 1 diabetes patients carried moderately but significantly shorter TCRB CDR3s. VDJ junctions from patients with type 1 diabetes contained fewer insertions and more deletions.

The specimen sequenced was naive CD4+ T cells from blood. The receptor was isolated from a woman aged 18-29 years in good health.

The chain's CDR3 is CASSQDSERDYEQYF. As DNA, the CDR3 is TGCGCCAGCAGCCAAGATTCGGAGCGGGACTACGAGCAGTACTTC. The gene calls are TRBV4-1 and TRBJ2-7; 7 nucleotides agree with TRBD2. This CDR3 is 15 amino acids long. J gave up 3 bases and V 0 bases, and 5 bases lay outside the gene matches. Germline V gene lookup returns CDR1 MGHRA and CDR2 YSYEKL.